This is a list of T cell receptor beta chains from one sample in a study of cytomegalovirus exposure and HLA in healthy donors. Sequencing was performed with immunoSEQ multiplex PCR; in TCRdb, only in-frame clones are kept and a portion is missing. The table shows 250,000 to 300,000 clones, with around 87% occurring only once. The sample consisted of PBMCs. Source of these receptors: a young woman in good health and CMV-seronegative. CDR3s leave out the opening cysteine and the closing phenylalanine or tryptophan. Each record gives: V gene, clone size, J gene, CDR3 protein. A row's size may be missing; if present it is once, few, many or a size class.

V gene: TRBV7-2; clone size: -; J gene: TRBJ2-1; CDR3 protein: ASSSPPSGYEQF
V gene: TRBV2; clone size: few; J gene: TRBJ1-2; CDR3 protein: ASSDETAPSGYGYT
V gene: TRBV2; clone size: few; J gene: TRBJ1-6; CDR3 protein: ASLYRLKAFSPLH
V gene: TRBV5-1; clone size: once; J gene: TRBJ1-1; CDR3 protein: ASSFEGQGLEAF
V gene: TRBV27; clone size: -; J gene: TRBJ2-7; CDR3 protein: ASSKGGYYEQY
V gene: TRBV27; clone size: -; J gene: TRBJ2-1; CDR3 protein: ASSFGLLNEQF
V gene: TRBV5-6; clone size: -; J gene: TRBJ1-5; CDR3 protein: ASSLRGANQPQH
V gene: TRBV2; clone size: -; J gene: TRBJ2-1; CDR3 protein: ARRTSGGDNEQF
V gene: TRBV4-1; clone size: -; J gene: TRBJ2-5; CDR3 protein: ASSQRAGGLQETQY
V gene: TRBV28; clone size: -; J gene: TRBJ1-1; CDR3 protein: ASSPDMNTEAF
V gene: TRBV27; clone size: few; J gene: TRBJ1-2; CDR3 protein: ASRPNSGRGVRGYT
V gene: TRBV11-2; clone size: few; J gene: TRBJ2-2; CDR3 protein: ASRGDPSGAYTGELF
V gene: TRBV28; clone size: -; J gene: TRBJ1-5; CDR3 protein: ASRRSSINQPQH
V gene: TRBV7-9; clone size: -; J gene: TRBJ2-2; CDR3 protein: ASSFLRSDSGELF
V gene: TRBV28; clone size: -; J gene: TRBJ1-5; CDR3 protein: ASTTGGRTKRNQPQH
V gene: TRBV5-6; clone size: -; J gene: TRBJ1-5; CDR3 protein: ASSLAQGNPIASNQPQH
V gene: TRBV28; clone size: -; J gene: TRBJ1-2; CDR3 protein: ASSLPEGDHYGYT
V gene: TRBV28; clone size: -; J gene: TRBJ1-1; CDR3 protein: ASSLWAGGTEAF
V gene: TRBV19; clone size: -; J gene: TRBJ1-2; CDR3 protein: ASSARTGAYGYT
V gene: TRBV11-1; clone size: -; J gene: TRBJ2-6; CDR3 protein: ASSFRDKWDSGANVLT
V gene: TRBV25-1; clone size: -; J gene: TRBJ2-1; CDR3 protein: ASSDWGQDYNEQF
V gene: TRBV11-3; clone size: -; J gene: TRBJ1-4; CDR3 protein: ASSQSGSKQTTNEKLF
V gene: TRBV5-5; clone size: -; J gene: TRBJ1-6; CDR3 protein: ASSPYPEDSPLH
V gene: TRBV7-6; clone size: -; J gene: TRBJ1-4; CDR3 protein: ASSLAGNSEKLF
V gene: TRBV6-4; clone size: -; J gene: TRBJ2-3; CDR3 protein: ASSDQFTDTQY
V gene: TRBV6-5; clone size: -; J gene: TRBJ1-1; CDR3 protein: ASSYRGRAEAF
V gene: TRBV10-3; clone size: -; J gene: TRBJ2-7; CDR3 protein: AISPEGQKKPYEQY
V gene: TRBV9; clone size: -; J gene: TRBJ1-2; CDR3 protein: ASSAGQGNYGYT
V gene: TRBV19; clone size: -; J gene: TRBJ2-5; CDR3 protein: ATRTAPLETQY
V gene: TRBV7-6; clone size: -; J gene: TRBJ1-4; CDR3 protein: ASSLSVQLDEKLF
V gene: TRBV7-2; clone size: -; J gene: TRBJ1-1; CDR3 protein: ASSPRQGLDTEAF
V gene: TRBV2; clone size: -; J gene: TRBJ2-5; CDR3 protein: ASSTLAGVGETQY
V gene: TRBV19; clone size: -; J gene: TRBJ1-5; CDR3 protein: ASSSSGGGGNQPQH
V gene: TRBV5-1; clone size: -; J gene: TRBJ1-1; CDR3 protein: ASSLATHSGPTEAF
V gene: TRBV5-1; clone size: -; J gene: TRBJ2-1; CDR3 protein: ASSWSGGPNNYNEQF
V gene: TRBV11-2; clone size: once; J gene: TRBJ2-5; CDR3 protein: ASSLVGLAQETQY
V gene: TRBV11-1; clone size: -; J gene: TRBJ2-2; CDR3 protein: ASSIRQGGTGELF
V gene: TRBV5-1; clone size: -; J gene: TRBJ2-3; CDR3 protein: ASSAGITDTQY
V gene: TRBV4-1; clone size: -; J gene: TRBJ2-6; CDR3 protein: ASSQALGQTYSGANVLT
V gene: TRBV6-6; clone size: -; J gene: TRBJ1-2; CDR3 protein: ASTGQGRISDGYT
V gene: TRBV5-1; clone size: -; J gene: TRBJ2-7; CDR3 protein: ASSTGTGSYEQY
V gene: TRBV7-3; clone size: -; J gene: TRBJ2-2; CDR3 protein: ASSSGQGATGELF
V gene: TRBV11-3; clone size: -; J gene: TRBJ2-5; CDR3 protein: ASTGSKETQY
V gene: TRBV5-1; clone size: -; J gene: TRBJ2-1; CDR3 protein: ASSADFYNEQF
V gene: TRBV5-1; clone size: -; J gene: TRBJ1-4; CDR3 protein: ASSLDTTNEKLF
V gene: TRBV7-6; clone size: -; J gene: TRBJ1-5; CDR3 protein: ASSLGTGYNQPQH
V gene: TRBV6-1; clone size: -; J gene: TRBJ1-3; CDR3 protein: ASSPSGNTIY
V gene: TRBV14; clone size: -; J gene: TRBJ2-3; CDR3 protein: ASSHYLAGVGTDTQY
V gene: TRBV28; clone size: few; J gene: TRBJ1-2; CDR3 protein: ASNPGQGFYGYT
V gene: TRBV14; clone size: -; J gene: TRBJ1-4; CDR3 protein: ASSPTQGGREKLF
V gene: TRBV6-5; clone size: -; J gene: TRBJ1-1; CDR3 protein: ASRNSRRLNTEAF